This T cell receptor (beta chain) derives from a study of blood T cell repertoires in COVID-19. Study-level information: PBMCs, B-cell-depleted T cells, or T cells were the source of the cDNA or gDNA that made up the material.

The length of the CDR3 is 17 residues. Per germline, CDR1 LNHDA and CDR2 SQIVND (reference sequence). V shed 1 base, J shed 11 bases, and the junction held 16 bases outside the gene matches. Profiled with immunoSEQ multiplex PCR; TCRdb holds only in-frame clones, not every one. Here the sample spans over 350,000 clones, 85% to 90% being singletons. Input material: PBMCs or T cells enriched from blood (not recorded which). This rearrangement joins TRBV19 to TRBJ1-5, with 8 nucleotides matching TRBD1. This sequence was found in a woman in her 50s who had recovered from COVID-19. DNA for the CDR3: TGTGCCAGTAGTATAGGTTGGGACAGGCCGAGTCGGGAGGCCCAGCATTTT. It translates to CASSIGWDRPSREAQHF.